These 27 T cell receptor beta chains were all obtained from the same sample, sequenced in a study of blood T cell repertoires in COVID-19. The data were produced by immunoSEQ multiplex PCR, yet TCRdb's version contains in-frame clones alone and is incomplete. Of around 180,000 clones in the sample, 79% were seen once. The sample taken for sequencing was peripheral blood. The receptor set was obtained from a man aged 55 to 70 with active or convalescent COVID-19.

Concerning this clone itself: The sample holds other DNA sequences that translate to the same CDR3. The CDR3 DNA follows: TGTGCCAGCAGCCTCACTAGTGGCTCCTACGAGCAGTACTTC. It yields the protein CASSLTSGSYEQYF. This chain connects TRBV3-1 (or the pseudogene TRBV3-2) to TRBJ2-7; a weak D match, TRBD2 (5 bases). The ends were cut back, 4 bases at V and 0 bases at J, with 10 bases in the middle. Germline V gene data show CDR1 as LGHDT and CDR2 as YNNKEL (reference sequence). This CDR3 region has 14 residues.

V usage is TRBV18 and J usage is TRBJ2-7; weak D call: TRBD2 (6 bases). The V gene's germline CDR1 is KGHSH and CDR2 LQKENI. V lost 2 bases and J 7 bases, leaving 12 bases between the germline ends. The CDR3 totals 13 residues. CDR3 sequence: CASSPVSGGEQYF. CDR3 coding DNA: TGTGCCAGCTCACCAGTGTCAGGAGGGGAGCAGTACTTC.

This chain uses TRBV7-2 with TRBJ1-3; 7 nucleotides line up with TRBD1. The CDR3 is 15 residues long. With V trimmed by 1 base and J by 5 bases, 5 bases remained unmatched. Germline V gene data show CDR1 as SGHTA and CDR2 as FQGNSA. In DNA form, the CDR3 reads TGTGCCAGCAGCTTAGGGGACAGTACAAGAAACACCATATATTTT. Translating it yields CASSLGDSTRNTIYF.

This chain uses TRBV11-3 with TRBJ2-3; TRBD2 agrees at 13 bases. The CDR3 spans 16 residues. The V gene end was trimmed by 4 bases and the J gene end by 4 bases; junction bases not matched to a gene: 5. Germline assignment: CDR1 SGHNT and CDR2 YENEEA. CDR3 nucleotides: TGTGCCAGCAGCTCTCGACTAGCGGGAGGCGCAGATACGCAGTATTTT. Its translation is CASSSRLAGGADTQYF.

V is TRBV2 and J is TRBJ2-1, with 9 nucleotides matching TRBD1. The CDR3 length is 13 residues. The V segment lost 6 bases and the J segment 6 bases; nucleotides outside the gene matches: 3. Germline CDR1 is SNHLY and CDR2 is FYNNEI. CDR3 loop: CASRPTGGNEQFF. The CDR3 bases are TGTGCCAGCAGACCGACAGGGGGCAATGAGCAGTTCTTC.

The chain recombines TRBV6-5 with TRBJ1-2; D ambiguous. Per the germline V gene, CDR1 is MNHEY and CDR2 is SVGAGI. The CDR3 covers 13 residues. V was shortened by 4 bases and J by 7 bases, with 13 bases between the two germline ends. In nucleotides, the CDR3 is TGTGCCAGCAGTTTAGGGAAGGCGGGTGGCTACACCTTC. Its protein product is CASSLGKAGGYTF.

CDR3 nucleotides: TGTGCCAGCAGCCGGGACTTCACAGATACGCAGTATTTT. Its protein product is CASSRDFTDTQYF. The chain carries TRBV9 and TRBJ2-3; TRBD2 might be the D (6 bases). The V gene lost 4 bases and the J gene lost 2 bases, with 8 bases spanning the gap. This CDR3 has 13 amino acids. Germline CDR1 SGDLS, CDR2 YYNGEE.

V usage is TRBV29-1 and J usage is TRBJ2-5; D is undetermined. V lost 5 bases and J lost 2, with 6 bases in between. The CDR3 has 11 amino acids. Germline V gene data show CDR1 as SQVTM and CDR2 as ANQGSEA. The CDR3 bases are TGCAGCGTTTATTTTCAAGAGACCCAGTACTTC. Amino acid sequence: CSVYFQETQYF.

This clone appeared once. This chain joins TRBV4-3 and TRBJ1-4; D perhaps matches TRBD1 (6 bases). Germline V lookup: CDR1 LGHNA, CDR2 YSLEER. The V end lost 1 base, the J end lost 7 bases, and 19 bases lay between the germline ends. The CDR3 runs to 17 residues. Here the CDR3 DNA reads TGCGCCAGCAGCCAAGTGGTGATGGCAGGGGCTAGTGAAAAACTGTTTTTT. This translates into CASSQVVMAGASEKLFF.

The chain couples TRBV12-5 to TRBJ2-2, with 7 bases matching TRBD1. Germline values: CDR1 LGHNT, CDR2 FRNRAP. This CDR3 has 13 amino acids. The V segment lost 4 bases and the J segment 6 bases; nucleotides outside the gene matches: 2. The CDR3, as DNA: TGTGCTAGTGGTTCGACAGGGTCCGGGGAGCTGTTTTTT. Translated, it gives CASGSTGSGELFF.

The count of this clone is one. The CDR3 loop reads CASTLGLAGINNEQFF. The CDR3 DNA follows: TGTGCCAGCACCCTGGGACTAGCGGGAATTAACAATGAGCAGTTCTTC. V is TRBV7-2 and J is TRBJ2-1, with 13 bases identical to TRBD2. The ends lost 7 bases at V and 5 bases at J; junction bases unmatched: 8. Germline assignment: CDR1 SGHTA and CDR2 FQGNSA. The CDR3 loop spans 16 amino acids.

Concerning this clone: The same CDR3 can be traced to other DNA sequences in this sample. DNA for the CDR3: TGCGCCAGCAGCCATACCGGGACAGGGGGCTTGAACACCGGGGAGCTGTTTTTT. Its translation: CASSHTGTGGLNTGELFF. This sequence joins TRBV4-1 and TRBJ2-2, with 12 bases lining up with TRBD1. The germline V gene has CDR1 MGHRA and CDR2 YSYEKL. The CDR3 spans 18 residues. Germline trimming cut 3 bases from V and 1 base from J; bases unmatched to any gene: 6.

This chain joins TRBV4-1 and TRBJ1-5; a weak D match, TRBD1 (6 bases). CDR3 size: 16 residues. V dropped 0 bases and J dropped 1 base, with 10 bases sitting between them. The germline gives CDR1 MGHRA, CDR2 YSYEKL. The CDR3 loop is CASSQEPGESNQPQHF. CDR3 in DNA: TGCGCCAGCAGCCAAGAACCAGGGGAGAGCAATCAGCCCCAGCATTTT.

The CDR3 protein is CASSPRWRVDPINTGELFF. The CDR3 DNA is TGTGCCAGCAGCCCTAGATGGCGGGTGGACCCAATTAACACCGGGGAGCTGTTTTTT. The rearrangement links TRBV27 to TRBJ2-2, with D possibly matching TRBD2 (5 bases). Trimming took 6 bases from V and 2 from J, leaving 25 bases between them. The CDR3 length is 19 residues. Germline loops: CDR1 MNHEY, CDR2 SMNVEV (reference sequence).

The chain is built from TRBV29-1 and TRBJ1-4; D possibly corresponds to TRBD1 (5 bases). Germline V gene lookup returns CDR1 SQVTM and CDR2 ANQGSEA. The CDR3 is 12 amino acids. The V and J ends lost 5 bases and 6 bases respectively, with 10 bases between them. The CDR3 here is CSVRGGDEKLFF. Here the CDR3 DNA reads TGCAGCGTTAGGGGAGGGGATGAAAAACTGTTTTTT.

The CDR3 region is CAISEFESGTGSQYF. DNA of the CDR3: TGTGCCATCAGTGAGTTCGAATCCGGGACTGGAAGTCAGTACTTC. The chain is built from TRBV10-3 and TRBJ2-4; TRBD2 might be the D (6 bases). Germline V gene sequence: CDR1 ENHRY, CDR2 SYGVKD. With 1 base removed from V and 12 bases from J, the gap between germline ends came to 19 bases. This CDR3 spans 15 amino acids.

J is TRBJ1-1 and V is TRBV28; 7 bases agree with TRBD1. CDR3 length: 17 amino acids. Per the germline V gene, CDR1 is MDHEN and CDR2 is SYDVKM. Germline trimming cut 2 bases from V and 2 bases from J; bases unmatched to any gene: 11. This chain's CDR3 is CASSLRRGSAGNTEAFF. The CDR3 coding sequence is TGTGCCAGCAGTTTACGCAGGGGGTCGGCGGGAAACACTGAAGCTTTCTTT.

This clone came up a few times. This chain uses TRBV11-3 with TRBJ2-1, with 11 bases matching TRBD2. V gave up 6 bases and J gave up 5 bases; unmatched junction bases: 0. The CDR3 spans 13 residues. Germline CDR1 reads SGHNT; CDR2 reads YENEEA. As DNA, the CDR3 is TGTGCCAGCAGGACTAGCGGGAACAATGAGCAGTTCTTC. Translating gives CASRTSGNNEQFF.

This sequence joins TRBV19 and TRBJ1-5, with D unresolved. V was cut by 7 bases and J by 7 bases, with 14 bases left in between. Germline V gives CDR1 LNHDA, CDR2 SQIVND (reference sequence). The CDR3 has 13 amino acids. CDR3 amino acids: CASTLVYGQPQHF. CDR3 bases: TGTGCCAGTACCTTGGTCTACGGGCAGCCCCAGCATTTT.

The V and J genes are TRBV15 and TRBJ2-7; TRBD1 matches 8 bases. In germline, CDR1 is LNHNV, CDR2 YYDKDF (reference sequence). The CDR3 contains 15 residues. With 0 bases clipped from V and 5 bases from J, the junction kept 6 bases outside the gene matches. The CDR3 DNA sequence: TGTGCCACCAGCAGAGATTCCAGGGGGCGACACGAGCAGTACTTC. It yields the protein CATSRDSRGRHEQYF.

J is TRBJ1-4 and V is TRBV20-1; perhaps TRBD1 as D (5 bases). The germline CDR1 and CDR2 sequences are DFQATT and SNEGSKA (reference sequence). V lost 3 bases and J lost 8, with 7 bases in between. The CDR3 runs to 11 residues. The CDR3 reads CSARKGEKLFF. Written as DNA, the CDR3 is TGCAGTGCTAGGAAGGGGGAAAAACTGTTTTTT.

This clone was detected only a few times. The CDR3 protein is CASTTSGVRYEQYF. The CDR3 DNA reads as TGTGCCAGCACCACCTCGGGGGTTCGGTACGAGCAGTACTTC. The J gene is TRBJ2-7, the V gene TRBV7-9, with D tentatively TRBD2 (6 bases). V shed 7 bases and J shed 4 bases, with 17 bases lying between them. The CDR3 spans 14 residues. Looked up from germline, CDR1 is SEHNR and CDR2 is FQNEAQ (reference sequence).

This chain links TRBV18 with TRBJ1-3; D is undetermined. The CDR3 has 16 amino acids. Germline V gives CDR1 KGHSH, CDR2 LQKENI. V was shortened by 3 bases and J by 0 bases, with 12 bases between the two germline ends. DNA for the CDR3: TGTGCCAGCTCACCGATGGCGGTGAGCTCTGGAAACACCATATATTTT. Residues: CASSPMAVSSGNTIYF.

This clone was recorded a few times. The chain is built from TRBV5-1 and TRBJ2-6, with a weak D call TRBD2 (6 bases). Trimming left V 4 bases short and J 4 bases short, with 21 bases between. Germline assignment: CDR1 SGHRS and CDR2 YFSETQ. The CDR3 runs to 18 residues. Here the CDR3 reads CASSLLGSGSFGANVLTF. For the CDR3, the DNA is TGCGCCAGCAGCCTGTTAGGTAGCGGTTCCTTCGGGGCCAACGTCCTGACTTTC.

The chain uses TRBV23-1 and TRBJ2-1; weak D call: TRBD2 (6 bases). TRBV23-1 is an open reading frame, and its role is uncertain. V was trimmed by 2 bases and J by 2 bases, leaving 16 bases between them. This CDR3 spans 17 amino acids. CDR3 nucleotides: TGCGCCAGCAGTCAACCCGGTGGGCTAGCGACCTACAATGAGCAGTTCTTC. Its translation: CASSQPGGLATYNEQFF.

This clone was picked up a small number of times. The chain combines TRBV3-1 (or the pseudogene TRBV3-2) with TRBJ1-2, with TRBD1 as a possible D gene (5 bases). Trimming stripped 8 bases from V and 7 bases from J, with 14 bases between. This CDR3 comprises 12 residues. Germline loops: CDR1 LGHDT, CDR2 YNNKEL (reference sequence). The CDR3 region is CASASGGGGYTF. DNA for the CDR3: TGTGCCAGCGCTTCGGGGGGAGGTGGCTACACCTTC.

This chain joins TRBV4-3 and TRBJ1-4, with D unclear. V lost 0 bases and J lost 4, with 12 bases in between. Germline lookup yields CDR1 LGHNA and CDR2 YSLEER. The CDR3 extends over 16 amino acids. The CDR3 sequence: CASSQDTGVGNEKLFF. The CDR3 region has the DNA TGCGCCAGCAGCCAAGATACCGGAGTAGGTAATGAAAAACTGTTTTTT.